This note documents a single T cell receptor beta chain sequence. This sample was included in a study of blood T cell repertoires in COVID-19. As for the study in general: PBMCs, B-cell-depleted T cells, or T cells provided the cDNA or gDNA that made up the material.

TCRdb's table, derived via immunoSEQ multiplex PCR, lists solely in-frame clones and lacks some. This table holds some 300,000 clones, around 89% found once. Between the trimmed V and J ends, which lost 3 bases and 2 bases, there was a span of 12 bases. The CDR3 loop spans 15 amino acids. The germline V gene encodes CDR1 SGHDT and CDR2 YYEEEE. The specimen sequenced was peripheral blood. The TCR comes from a woman aged 45 to 65 with COVID-19, enrolled during active disease. The rearrangement uses TRBV5-6 and TRBJ1-3; D is unresolved. In DNA form, the CDR3 reads TGTGCCAGCAGCTCCCCGTTGGTAGCTGGAAACACCATATATTTT. Protein product: CASSSPLVAGNTIYF.